The 26 T cell receptor beta chains listed next were all sequenced from one sample in a study of blood T cell repertoires in COVID-19. TCRdb keeps only in-frame clones here, not all; method: immunoSEQ multiplex PCR. The sample yields more than 95,000 clones, around nine tenths seen once. What was sequenced was peripheral blood. All receptors derive from a human donor with active COVID-19. The donor label of this sample is uncertain.

The gene calls are TRBV4-3 and TRBJ2-7, with 8 bases aligning to TRBD1. CDR1 and CDR2 (germline): LGHNA, YSLEER. With V trimmed by 2 bases and J by 6 bases, 6 bases remained unmatched. This CDR3 region has 14 residues. The CDR3 sequence: CASSQSGTGREQYF. In DNA, the CDR3 is TGCGCCAGCAGCCAATCCGGGACAGGACGCGAGCAGTACTTC.

Written as DNA, the CDR3 is TGCAGTGCTAGTTGGGACGGGGGCAATGAGCAGTTCTTC. It specifies CSASWDGGNEQFF. The chain recombines TRBV20-1 with TRBJ2-1; D is perhaps TRBD2 (6 bases). This CDR3 is 13 amino acids long. V was pared by 3 bases and J by 6 bases, with 12 bases between. Germline CDR1 DFQATT, CDR2 SNEGSKA (reference sequence).

The chain combines TRBV7-9 with TRBJ2-2; possibly TRBD1 for D (6 bases). CDR1 and CDR2 from the germline V gene are SEHNR and FQNEAQ (reference sequence). There are 13 residues in the CDR3. V lost 4 bases and J lost 5, with 8 bases in between. The CDR3 DNA reads TGTGCCAGCAGCTCTGGACAGACCGGGGAGCTGTTTTTT. It yields the protein CASSSGQTGELFF.

This chain links TRBV5-1 with TRBJ1-1; a weak D match, TRBD1 (5 bases). V was clipped by 3 bases and J by 5 bases, with 17 bases between them. The germline V gene encodes CDR1 SGHRS and CDR2 YFSETQ. The CDR3 spans 15 residues. The CDR3 sequence: CASSYGAGVGTEAFF. The CDR3 nucleotides read TGCGCCAGCAGCTACGGAGCGGGGGTAGGGACTGAAGCTTTCTTT. Combining the CDR3 with reference TRBV5-1 and TRBJ1-1 gives the whole variable domain KAGVTQTPRYLIKTRGQQVTLSCSPISGHRSVSWYQQTPGQGLQFLFEYFSETQRNKGNFPGRFSGRQFSNSRSEMNVSTLELGDSALYLCASSYGAGVGTEAFFGQGTRLTVV.

This clone was seen just once. This chain joins TRBV15 and TRBJ1-5; weak D call: TRBD1 (6 bases). Germline CDR1 reads LNHNV; CDR2 reads YYDKDF (reference sequence). CDR3 length: 15 amino acids. Trimming took off 0 bases at V and 10 bases at J, with 16 bases between the two ends. In DNA, the CDR3 is TGTGCCACCAGCAGAGACAGGACAGCCCAAGGCCCCCAGCATTTT. Translating gives CATSRDRTAQGPQHF.

The chain links TRBV2 to TRBJ2-3; 7 nucleotides match TRBD2. The CDR3 loop spans 15 amino acids. V lost 3 bases and J lost 2; bases outside the gene matches: 5. The germline V gene encodes CDR1 SNHLY and CDR2 FYNNEI. In nucleotides, the CDR3 is TGTGCCAGCAGTGACGCGGGGGAATTCACAGATACGCAGTATTTT. Protein: CASSDAGEFTDTQYF. Drawing the rest from reference TRBV2 and TRBJ2-3, the complete variable domain is EPEVTQTPSHQVTQMGQEVILRCVPISNHLYFYWYRQILGQKVEFLVSFYNNEISEKSEIFDDQFSVERPDGSNFTLKIRSTKLEDSAMYFCASSDAGEFTDTQYFGPGTRLTVL.

This chain joins TRBV18 and TRBJ1-4; no definite D call. V lost 0 bases to trimming and J lost 8 bases, with 13 bases between them. The CDR3 spans 15 residues. Per germline, CDR1 KGHSH and CDR2 LQKENI. In nucleotides, the CDR3 is TGTGCCAGCTCACCACCCACGTCGCATAGAGAAAAACTGTTTTTT. Translation: CASSPPTSHREKLFF.

The V gene is TRBV2, the J gene TRBJ1-2; 7 nucleotides match TRBD1. This CDR3 comprises 14 residues. V gave up 1 base and J gave up 7 bases; unmatched junction bases: 6. CDR1 SNHLY and CDR2 FYNNEI come from the germline V gene. The CDR3 reads CASSEGGTVTGYTF. Written as DNA, the CDR3 is TGTGCCAGCAGTGAAGGGGGGACAGTGACTGGCTACACCTTC.

The genes are TRBV5-1 and TRBJ1-6; no clear D. This CDR3 is 15 amino acids long. CDR1 is SGHRS and CDR2 is YFSETQ in the germline V gene. Trimming left V 2 bases short and J 2 bases short, with 8 bases between. The CDR3 bases are TGCGCCAGCAGCTTCGAGACACCCTATAATTCACCCCTCCACTTT. It translates to CASSFETPYNSPLHF. The whole variable domain, remainder taken from reference TRBV5-1 and TRBJ1-6, is KAGVTQTPRYLIKTRGQQVTLSCSPISGHRSVSWYQQTPGQGLQFLFEYFSETQRNKGNFPGRFSGRQFSNSRSEMNVSTLELGDSALYLCASSFETPYNSPLHFGNGTRLTVT.

The chain recombines TRBV6-2 or TRBV6-3 with TRBJ2-7; D is perhaps TRBD2 (5 bases). V gave up 0 bases and J gave up 0 bases, with 12 bases separating them. Germline CDR1 MNHEY, CDR2 SVGEGT. The CDR3 is 16 residues long. The CDR3 region has the DNA TGTGCCAGCAGTTACTCCTCAGCGGACGTCTCCTACGAGCAGTACTTC. Amino acids: CASSYSSADVSYEQYF.

This clone has only one observation. This rearrangement joins TRBV4-1 to TRBJ1-2; TRBD1 agrees at 8 bases. Germline-derived CDR1 and CDR2 are MGHRA and YSYEKL. This CDR3 has 16 amino acids. The junction had 11 bases not matched to a gene; V was cut back by 0 bases and J by 8 bases. The CDR3 bases are TGCGCCAGCAGCCAAGATACAGGGGGAGCTGCCGGCGGCTACACCTTC. Translation gives CASSQDTGGAAGGYTF.

This clone was seen once. CDR3 bases: TGTGCCAGCAGCCCTCGCCCGAGACAGGGATCAGGTTCACCCCTCCACTTT. This gives the protein CASSPRPRQGSGSPLHF. The chain uses TRBV11-2 and TRBJ1-6, with 7 bases aligning to TRBD1. V shed 5 bases, J shed 9 bases, and the junction held 16 bases outside the gene matches. CDR3 length: 17 residues. CDR1 SGHAT and CDR2 FQNNGV come from the germline V gene.

The chain is built from TRBV10-3 and TRBJ2-1; a possible D gene is TRBD1 (5 bases). The CDR3 loop spans 12 amino acids. CDR1 and CDR2 from the germline V gene are ENHRY and SYGVKD. The germline V and J ends were trimmed by 4 bases and 6 bases, with 7 bases remaining between them. CDR3 in amino acids: CAISAGLNEQFF. CDR3 bases: TGTGCCATCAGTGCAGGGCTCAATGAGCAGTTCTTC.

This chain links TRBV18 with TRBJ2-1; 12 bases line up with TRBD1. There are 17 residues in the CDR3. Germline V lookup: CDR1 KGHSH, CDR2 LQKENI. With 2 bases clipped from V and 2 bases from J, the junction kept 4 bases outside the gene matches. This CDR3 reads CASSPVGTGGTYNEQFF. The CDR3 nucleotides read TGTGCCAGCTCACCAGTAGGGACAGGGGGCACCTACAATGAGCAGTTCTTC.

The rearrangement links TRBV7-6 to TRBJ1-4; 9 bases line up with TRBD1. Per the germline V gene, CDR1 is SGHVS and CDR2 is FNYEAQ. This CDR3 region has 13 residues. Trimming took 8 bases from V and 6 from J; bases not matched to a gene: 4. CDR3 sequence reads: CASGTGSDEKLFF. CDR3 bases: TGTGCCAGCGGGACAGGGTCGGATGAAAAACTGTTTTTT.

The chain is built from TRBV28 and TRBJ1-5, with D unclear. Germline V gene sequence: CDR1 MDHEN, CDR2 SYDVKM. The CDR3 totals 15 residues. V gave up 4 bases and J gave up 4 bases, with 14 bases separating them. The CDR3 DNA follows: TGTGCCAGCAGTTCCCCCAGGTCCCTAAATCAGCCCCAGCATTTT. Translation: CASSSPRSLNQPQHF.

In DNA form, the CDR3 reads TGCGCCAGCAGCCAAAACAGGGTGGCGTTGACTGAAGCTTTCTTT. It codes for CASSQNRVALTEAFF. This chain uses TRBV4-3 with TRBJ1-1; D might be TRBD1 (6 bases). CDR3 size: 15 residues. V was clipped by 2 bases and J by 5 bases, with 15 bases between them. CDR1 LGHNA and CDR2 YSLEER come from the germline V gene.

Only one count was recorded for this clone. The chain joins TRBV27 to TRBJ2-7; D might be TRBD1 (6 bases). Germline CDR1 MNHEY, CDR2 SMNVEV (reference sequence). The V gene lost 2 bases and the J gene lost 2 bases, with 7 bases spanning the gap. This CDR3 has 13 amino acids. In DNA form, the CDR3 reads TGTGCCAGCAGTTTACAGGGGACCTACGAGCAGTACTTC. It is translated as CASSLQGTYEQYF.

The gene calls are TRBV18 and TRBJ1-1; tentative D call: TRBD1 (6 bases). Germline V CDR1 and CDR2: KGHSH, LQKENI. The CDR3 runs 14 residues. Trimming took off 4 bases at V and 1 base at J, with 10 bases between the two ends. The CDR3 DNA follows: TGTGCCAGCTCACAAAAACAGGGGAACACTGAAGCTTTCTTT. It yields the protein CASSQKQGNTEAFF.

V gene TRBV7-9 combines with J gene TRBJ1-2, with D unclear. CDR1 and CDR2 (germline): SEHNR, FQNEAQ (reference sequence). Between the trimmed V and J ends, which lost 6 bases and 1 base, there was a span of 15 bases. This CDR3 comprises 15 residues. The CDR3: CASRQSFNFNYGYTF. CDR3 coding DNA: TGTGCCAGCAGACAGAGCTTTAACTTTAACTATGGCTACACCTTC.

The chain recombines TRBV6-6 with TRBJ1-2, with D maybe TRBD1 (6 bases). This CDR3 comprises 15 residues. The V gene's germline CDR1 is MNHNY and CDR2 SVGAGI (reference sequence). V was pared by 6 bases and J by 3 bases, with 17 bases between. CDR3 sequence: CASRPTDRNDYGYTF. CDR3 DNA sequence: TGTGCCAGCAGACCCACCGACAGGAACGACTATGGCTACACCTTC.

Only one count was recorded for this clone. The rearrangement uses TRBV5-1 and TRBJ2-1, with 7 bases fitting TRBD1. Germline CDR1 reads SGHRS; CDR2 reads YFSETQ. The length of the CDR3 is 16 residues. V gave up 7 bases and J gave up 0 bases; unmatched junction bases: 10. CDR3 nucleotides: TGCGCCAGCGCGAGAAATCGGGACAGCTCCTACAATGAGCAGTTCTTC. This translates into CASARNRDSSYNEQFF.

The gene calls are TRBV28 and TRBJ2-3; D perhaps matches TRBD2 (6 bases). V was trimmed by 6 bases and J by 4 bases, leaving 11 bases between them. The CDR3 consists of 13 residues. CDR1 and CDR2 (germline): MDHEN, SYDVKM. The CDR3 here is CASRGGPSDTQYF. The CDR3 DNA sequence: TGTGCCAGCAGGGGAGGCCCTTCAGATACGCAGTATTTT.

The chain couples TRBV5-1 to TRBJ2-5; maybe TRBD2 (6 bases). V was cut by 1 base and J by 2 bases, with 9 bases left in between. CDR3 length: 14 residues. Looked up from germline, CDR1 is SGHRS and CDR2 is YFSETQ. CDR3 bases: TGCGCCAGCAGCTTGTCGGGGACTCAAGAGACCCAGTACTTC. It translates to CASSLSGTQETQYF.

The chain uses TRBV3-1 (or the pseudogene TRBV3-2) and TRBJ1-1; D not resolved. The CDR3 runs 15 residues. The V gene's germline CDR1 is LGHDT and CDR2 YNNKEL (reference sequence). Trimming pared 0 bases from V and 11 bases from J, leaving 19 bases between. CDR3 sequence (DNA): TGTGCCAGCAGCCAAGAACCCTCCGTTTCGGTGAATGCTTTCTTT. Its protein product is CASSQEPSVSVNAFF.

The genes are TRBV30 and TRBJ1-1, with D unresolved. This CDR3 has 15 residues. CDR1 and CDR2 from the germline V gene are GTSNPN and SVGIG (reference sequence). V lost 4 bases and J 1 base, leaving 16 bases between the germline ends. CDR3 protein: CAWTLDGRENTEAFF. CDR3 bases: TGTGCCTGGACCCTTGACGGACGGGAGAACACTGAAGCTTTCTTT.